The next 20 T cell receptor beta chains were all read from a single sample in a study of tumor-infiltrating lymphocytes in localized non-small cell lung cancer. Here immunoSEQ multiplex PCR was the method, and the copy in TCRdb shows in-frame clones only, minus some. The sample includes about 7,600 clones, 74% of them seen just once. The sequenced material came from uninvolved lung tissue not adjacent to the tumor. The receptors shown here come from a human donor with non-small cell lung cancer.

This clone is categorized as medium-sized. The chain combines TRBV19 with TRBJ2-3; TRBD2 is a possible D gene (5 bases). V lost 8 bases to trimming and J lost 10 bases, with 13 bases between them. The CDR3 has 11 residues. Germline CDR1 and CDR2: LNHDA and SQIVND (reference sequence). CDR3 loop: CASANGAAQYF. The CDR3 DNA is TGTGCCAGTGCGAATGGAGCGGCGCAGTATTTT.

V gene TRBV11-3 combines with J gene TRBJ2-2; 7 bases are a match to TRBD2. With 5 bases clipped from V and 6 bases from J, the junction kept 12 bases outside the gene matches. Germline CDR1 is SGHNT and CDR2 is YENEEA. The CDR3 runs 16 residues. In nucleotides, the CDR3 is TGTGCCAGCAGCCCCTCTCGCGCGGGAGTCCCCGGGGAGCTGTTTTTT. As protein: CASSPSRAGVPGELFF.

The chain recombines TRBV4-1 with TRBJ2-7, with 8 bases matching TRBD2. CDR1 is MGHRA, CDR2 YSYEKL, per germline. With V trimmed by 4 bases and J by 5 bases, 4 bases remained unmatched. This CDR3 spans 13 amino acids. CDR3 sequence: CASSLGGADEQYF. In nucleotides, the CDR3 is TGCGCCAGCAGCCTCGGGGGGGCGGACGAGCAGTACTTC.

The chain joins TRBV4-1 to TRBJ2-7; unclear D gene. Trimming cost V 1 base and J 6 bases, with 10 bases left between them. There are 13 residues in the CDR3. CDR1 is MGHRA, CDR2 YSYEKL, per germline. Here the CDR3 reads CASSQGFPAEQYF. In DNA, the CDR3 is TGCGCCAGCAGCCAAGGATTCCCGGCCGAGCAGTACTTC.

The chain is built from TRBV5-1 and TRBJ2-5, with a tentative D call TRBD2 (5 bases). This CDR3 has 14 residues. V was trimmed by 0 bases and J by 4 bases, leaving 10 bases between them. From germline, CDR1 is SGHRS and CDR2 YFSETQ. Here the CDR3 DNA reads TGCGCCAGCAGCTTGGCCGGGGATCTAGAGACCCAGTACTTC. Its protein product is CASSLAGDLETQYF.

The chain uses TRBV7-8 and TRBJ2-7; 7 bases fit TRBD1. Germline V gene sequence: CDR1 SGHVS, CDR2 FQNEAQ. V shed 1 base and J 1 base; nucleotides not matched to a gene: 4. This CDR3 has 15 amino acids. CDR3 in amino acids: CASSLGAGGSYEQYF. The DNA of the CDR3 is TGTGCCAGCAGCTTAGGCGCAGGGGGATCCTACGAGCAGTACTTC. Variable domain in full (rest from reference TRBV7-8 and TRBJ2-7): GAGVSQSPRYKVAKRGQDVALRCDPISGHVSLFWYQQALGQGPEFLTYFQNEAQLDKSGLPSDRFFAERPEGSVSTLKIQRTQQEDSAVYLCASSLGAGGSYEQYFGPGTRLTVT.

This clone occurred once. The chain joins TRBV27 to TRBJ1-1; possibly TRBD1 for D (5 bases). The V end lost 2 bases, the J end lost 6 bases, and 10 bases lay between the germline ends. CDR1 is MNHEY, CDR2 SMNVEV, per germline (reference sequence). CDR3 length: 13 amino acids. The CDR3 coding sequence is TGTGCCAGCAGTTTAGTGGGGACTGCTGAAGCTTTCTTT. The encoded protein is CASSLVGTAEAFF.

A few counts support this clone. The J gene is TRBJ2-7, the V gene TRBV7-2, with 10 bases fitting TRBD2. J gave up 5 bases and V 1 base, and 2 bases lay outside the gene matches. Germline CDR1 and CDR2: SGHTA and FQGNSA. CDR3 size: 14 residues. CDR3 protein: CASSLELAGHEQYF. Here the CDR3 DNA reads TGTGCCAGCAGCTTAGAACTAGCGGGGCACGAGCAGTACTTC.

The chain combines TRBV14 with TRBJ2-7; no firm D call. From germline, CDR1 is SGHDN and CDR2 FVKESK. The CDR3 covers 14 residues. V was clipped by 4 bases and J by 0 bases, with 10 bases between them. DNA of the CDR3: TGTGCCAGCAGCCGAAGGACGTACTCCTACGAGCAGTACTTC. Protein: CASSRRTYSYEQYF.

The genes are TRBV7-8 and TRBJ2-7, with unresolved D. This CDR3 is 11 amino acids long. Trimming shortened V by 8 bases and J by 2 bases, and 7 bases separated the two germline ends. Germline V gene sequence: CDR1 SGHVS, CDR2 FQNEAQ. In nucleotides, the CDR3 is TGTGCCAGCGCCCTTACCTACGAGCAGTACTTC. Its translation: CASALTYEQYF.

This clone was picked up one time. The rearrangement links TRBV5-6 to TRBJ2-7; 9 bases map to TRBD2. The junction had 8 bases not matched to a gene; V was cut back by 0 bases and J by 4 bases. From germline, CDR1 is SGHDT and CDR2 YYEEEE. The length of the CDR3 is 16 residues. The CDR3 DNA reads TGTGCCAGCAGCTTGGCCTCTAGCGGGATAAGTTACGAGCAGTACTTC. As protein: CASSLASSGISYEQYF.

The rearrangement uses TRBV5-4 and TRBJ1-1, with a possible D match to TRBD1 (5 bases). The germline CDR1 and CDR2 sequences are SGHNT and YYREEE (reference sequence). The CDR3 is made up of 14 amino acids. Deletions cut 2 bases from V and 0 bases from J, with 8 bases between. The CDR3 region has the DNA TGTGCCAGCAGCTTACAGGAGATGAACACTGAAGCTTTCTTT. It is translated as CASSLQEMNTEAFF.

The rearrangement uses TRBV5-1 and TRBJ2-5; 12 bases fit TRBD2. J was trimmed by 0 bases and V by 4 bases; bases with no gene match: 7. Germline CDR1 SGHRS, CDR2 YFSETQ. The CDR3 is 17 amino acids. The CDR3 DNA follows: TGCGCCAGCAGCCCGACTAGCGGGAGTTCGTACCAAGAGACCCAGTACTTC. This encodes CASSPTSGSSYQETQYF. The full variable domain, completed using reference TRBV5-1 and TRBJ2-5, is KAGVTQTPRYLIKTRGQQVTLSCSPISGHRSVSWYQQTPGQGLQFLFEYFSETQRNKGNFPGRFSGRQFSNSRSEMNVSTLELGDSALYLCASSPTSGSSYQETQYFGPGTRLLVL.

This clone was seen more than once but under ten times. The V gene is TRBV6-5, the J gene TRBJ2-3; D gene unclear. The CDR3 spans 11 residues. V was clipped by 5 bases and J by 6 bases, with 6 bases between them. Germline CDR1 MNHEY, CDR2 SVGAGI. The CDR3 coding sequence is TGTGCCAGCAGTACCCGGGATACGCAGTATTTT. It codes for CASSTRDTQYF.

The gene calls are TRBV6-6 and TRBJ1-1; D might be TRBD1 (5 bases). CDR1 and CDR2 from the germline V gene are MNHNY and SVGAGI (reference sequence). The CDR3 covers 14 residues. Trimming left V 0 bases short and J 6 bases short, with 11 bases between. CDR3 amino acids: CASSYSEGFSEAFF. CDR3 nucleotides: TGTGCCAGCAGTTACTCGGAGGGGTTTTCTGAAGCTTTCTTT.

Note on this clone: At the DNA level, this CDR3 is encoded by other sequences in the same sample as well. The genes are TRBV6-1 and TRBJ2-7; D not resolved. The CDR3 spans 12 residues. The V end was cut by 2 bases, the J end by 4 bases, with 6 bases between. Germline V gives CDR1 MNHNS, CDR2 SASEGT. The CDR3 DNA reads TGTGCCAGCAGTGAATACGGGTACGAGCAGTACTTC. Protein product: CASSEYGYEQYF.

The chain uses TRBV7-2 and TRBJ2-4; D uncertain. Trimming removed 5 bases at V and 2 bases at J, with 10 bases between. Per germline, CDR1 SGHTA and CDR2 FQGNSA. The CDR3 extends over 14 amino acids. The chain's CDR3 is CASSEGGSKNIQYF. CDR3 nucleotides: TGTGCCAGCAGCGAAGGCGGTTCCAAAAACATTCAGTACTTC. The whole variable domain, filled in from reference TRBV7-2 and TRBJ2-4, reads GAGVSQSPSNKVTEKGKDVELRCDPISGHTALYWYRQSLGQGLEFLIYFQGNSAPDKSGLPSDRFSAERTGGSVSTLTIQRTQQEDSAVYLCASSEGGSKNIQYFGAGTRLSVL.

The chain links TRBV6-1 to TRBJ1-1; the match to TRBD1 covers 7 bases. Germline CDR1 is MNHNS and CDR2 is SASEGT. Losses at the gene ends were 5 bases for V and 3 bases for J; bases not matched to a gene: 6. The CDR3 consists of 14 residues. In nucleotides, the CDR3 is TGTGCCAGCAGTAGCATAGACAGGGACACTGAAGCTTTCTTT. This translates into CASSSIDRDTEAFF.

The J gene is TRBJ1-2, the V gene TRBV7-9, with 7 bases fitting TRBD1. The CDR3 extends over 15 amino acids. V trimming: 2 bases; J trimming: 4 bases; junction bases outside the gene matches: 7. In germline, CDR1 is SEHNR, CDR2 FQNEAQ (reference sequence). CDR3 coding DNA: TGTGCCAGCAGCTTACTGGGACAGACGATCTATGGCTACACCTTC. As protein: CASSLLGQTIYGYTF.

In this sample, this clone turned up a few times. The V gene is TRBV7-2, the J gene TRBJ2-5; D might be TRBD1 or TRBD2, each matching 5 bases. This CDR3 contains 15 residues. The germline gives CDR1 SGHTA, CDR2 FQGNSA. The germline V and J ends were trimmed by 5 bases and 2 bases, with 15 bases remaining between them. As DNA, the CDR3 is TGTGCCAGCAGCCCCGAACCGGGACGTCAAGAGACCCAGTACTTC. Its protein product is CASSPEPGRQETQYF.